This is a list of T cell receptor beta chains from one sample in a study of shared clonotypes between healthy human individuals. Sequencing was performed with immunoSEQ multiplex PCR; in TCRdb, only in-frame clones are kept and a portion is missing. The sample carries hundreds of thousands of clones, approximately 80% recorded once. Material: PBMCs. These receptors came from a woman aged 35 to 49 in good health. Some clones in this sample may be carry-over from other donors' samples. CDR3s include the opening cysteine and the closing phenylalanine or tryptophan. The D gene is left open where the match is weak. Only some rows state a clone size, as once, few, many or a class for expanded clones.

J: TRBJ1-2; V: TRBV30; D: -; length: 14; size: -; DNA: TGTGCCTGGAGTCCAGGCGGGGGCTACTATGGCTACACCTTC; CDR3: CAWSPGGGYYGYTF
J: TRBJ1-2; V: TRBV7-9; D: -; length: 17; size: -; DNA: TGTGCCAGCAGCCACCCGAGGACAGATCCTTCTAACTATGGCTACACCTTC; CDR3: CASSHPRTDPSNYGYTF
J: TRBJ2-2; V: TRBV29-1; D: TRBD1; length: 13; size: -; DNA: TGCAGCGTCGGGACAGGGGGCGGCGGGGAGCTGTTTTTT; CDR3: CSVGTGGGGELFF
J: TRBJ2-1; V: TRBV9; D: -; length: 15; size: -; DNA: TGTGCCAGCAGCGTTCAGGGGTTTCCCTACAATGAGCAGTTCTTC; CDR3: CASSVQGFPYNEQFF
J: TRBJ2-1; V: TRBV7-9; D: TRBD1; length: 14; size: -; DNA: TGTGCCAGCAGCTTATGGGGACAGGGTAATGAGCAGTTCTTC; CDR3: CASSLWGQGNEQFF
J: TRBJ1-2; V: TRBV5-4; D: -; length: 11; size: -; DNA: TGTGCCAGCAGCTTGGGAGGTCACTACACCTTC; CDR3: CASSLGGHYTF
J: TRBJ2-7; V: TRBV28; D: TRBD1; length: 13; size: -; DNA: TGTGCCAGCAGTCCCTGGGACAGCTACGAGCAGTACTTC; CDR3: CASSPWDSYEQYF
J: TRBJ2-5; V: TRBV28; D: TRBD2; length: 19; size: -; DNA: TGTGCCAGCAGTTTCCTGCGCTATTTAGAACTAGCGGGTGGGGAGACCCAGTACTTC; CDR3: CASSFLRYLELAGGETQYF
J: TRBJ2-7; V: TRBV29-1; D: TRBD2; length: 14; size: once; DNA: TGCAGCGTGGGGACTAGCGGGAGCGGGTACGAGCAGTACTTC; CDR3: CSVGTSGSGYEQYF
J: TRBJ2-2; V: TRBV19; D: -; length: 14; size: few; DNA: TGTGCCAGTAGTAGGTCCAGGGCCACCGGGGAGCTGTTTTTT; CDR3: CASSRSRATGELFF
J: TRBJ2-3; V: TRBV7-3; D: TRBD2; length: 15; size: once; DNA: TGTGCCAGCAGCTCTAGCGGGAGTAGAACAGATACGCAGTATTTT; CDR3: CASSSSGSRTDTQYF
J: TRBJ2-7; V: TRBV6-6; D: -; length: 13; size: -; DNA: TGTGCCAGCAGTTACGGGGTGGGCAACGAGCAGTACTTC; CDR3: CASSYGVGNEQYF
J: TRBJ1-2; V: TRBV21-1; D: -; length: 16; size: -; DNA: TGTGCCAGCTGTAGGACAGGGGTTCTCTACCCCTATGGCTACACCTTC; CDR3: CASCRTGVLYPYGYTF
J: TRBJ1-2; V: TRBV5-4; D: TRBD1; length: 14; size: -; DNA: TGTGCCAGCAGCTTGGAGGCGACAGGGGGTGGCTACACCTTC; CDR3: CASSLEATGGGYTF
J: TRBJ1-5; V: TRBV5-1; D: -; length: 13; size: many; DNA: TGCGCCAGCAGCTTGGCGCGGGGTCAGCCCCAGCATTTT; CDR3: CASSLARGQPQHF
J: TRBJ2-2; V: TRBV7-2; D: TRBD2; length: 15; size: once; DNA: TGTGCCAGCAGCCAAGGGACTACAAGAAGTGGGGAGCTGTTTTTT; CDR3: CASSQGTTRSGELFF